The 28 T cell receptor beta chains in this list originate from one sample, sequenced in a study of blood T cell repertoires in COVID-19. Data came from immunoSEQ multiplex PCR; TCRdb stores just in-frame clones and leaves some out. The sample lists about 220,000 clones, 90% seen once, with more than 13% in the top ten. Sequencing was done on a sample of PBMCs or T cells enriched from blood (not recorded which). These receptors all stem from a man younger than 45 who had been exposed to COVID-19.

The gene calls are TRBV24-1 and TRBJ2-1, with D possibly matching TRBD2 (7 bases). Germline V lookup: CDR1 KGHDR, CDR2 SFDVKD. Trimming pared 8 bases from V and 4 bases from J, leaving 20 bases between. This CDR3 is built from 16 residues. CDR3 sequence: CATTDGKGGGYNEQFF. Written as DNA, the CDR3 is TGTGCCACCACCGATGGTAAGGGAGGGGGATACAATGAGCAGTTCTTC.

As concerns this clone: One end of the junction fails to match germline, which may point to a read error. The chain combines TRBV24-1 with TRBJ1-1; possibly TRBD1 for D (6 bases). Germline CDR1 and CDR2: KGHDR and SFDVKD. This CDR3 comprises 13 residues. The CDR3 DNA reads TGTGCCATCAAGGGACACATGAACGCTGAAGCTTTCTTT. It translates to CAIKGHMNAEAFF.

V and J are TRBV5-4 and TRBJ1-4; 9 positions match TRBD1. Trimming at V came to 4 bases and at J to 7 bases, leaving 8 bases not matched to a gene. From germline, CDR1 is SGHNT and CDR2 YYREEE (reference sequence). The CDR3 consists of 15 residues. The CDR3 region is CASSPGQGMGEKLFF. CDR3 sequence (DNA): TGTGCCAGCAGCCCCGGACAGGGGATGGGTGAAAAACTGTTTTTT.

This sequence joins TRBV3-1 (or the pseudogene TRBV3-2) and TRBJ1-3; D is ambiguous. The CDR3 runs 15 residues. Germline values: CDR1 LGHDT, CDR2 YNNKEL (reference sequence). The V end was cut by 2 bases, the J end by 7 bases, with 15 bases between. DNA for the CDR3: TGTGCCAGCAGCCAACTCTCTTTTGCAGTGAACACCATATATTTT. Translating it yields CASSQLSFAVNTIYF.

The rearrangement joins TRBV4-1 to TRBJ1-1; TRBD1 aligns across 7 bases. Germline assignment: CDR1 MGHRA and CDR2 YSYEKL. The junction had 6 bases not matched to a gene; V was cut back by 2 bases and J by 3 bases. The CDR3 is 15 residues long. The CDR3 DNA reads TGCGCCAGCAGCCAAAAGCCGGGACAGCACACTGAAGCTTTCTTT. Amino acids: CASSQKPGQHTEAFF.

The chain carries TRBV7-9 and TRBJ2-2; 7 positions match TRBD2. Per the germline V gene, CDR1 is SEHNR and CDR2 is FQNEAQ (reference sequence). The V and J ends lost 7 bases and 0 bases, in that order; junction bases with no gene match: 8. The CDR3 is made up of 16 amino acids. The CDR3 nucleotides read TGTGCCAGCACGGGACGCCTAGCGGCGAACACCGGGGAGCTGTTTTTT. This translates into CASTGRLAANTGELFF.

CDR3 residues: CASSSSPFVSPEAFF. As DNA, the CDR3 is TGTGCCAGCAGTTCTAGCCCCTTTGTTAGCCCTGAAGCTTTCTTT. This sequence joins TRBV6-2 or TRBV6-3 and TRBJ1-1, with D unclear. Germline V gene sequence: CDR1 MNHEY, CDR2 SVGEGT. CDR3 size: 15 residues. With 4 bases removed from V and 6 bases from J, the gap between germline ends came to 18 bases.

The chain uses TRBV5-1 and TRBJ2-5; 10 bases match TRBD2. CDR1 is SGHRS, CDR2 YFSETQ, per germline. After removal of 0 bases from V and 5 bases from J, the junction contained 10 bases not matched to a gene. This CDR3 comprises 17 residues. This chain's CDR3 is CASSLGLAGARRETQYF. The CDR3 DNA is TGCGCCAGCAGCTTGGGGCTAGCGGGGGCCCGTAGGGAGACCCAGTACTTC. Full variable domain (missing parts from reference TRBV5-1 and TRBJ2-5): KAGVTQTPRYLIKTRGQQVTLSCSPISGHRSVSWYQQTPGQGLQFLFEYFSETQRNKGNFPGRFSGRQFSNSRSEMNVSTLELGDSALYLCASSLGLAGARRETQYFGPGTRLLVL.

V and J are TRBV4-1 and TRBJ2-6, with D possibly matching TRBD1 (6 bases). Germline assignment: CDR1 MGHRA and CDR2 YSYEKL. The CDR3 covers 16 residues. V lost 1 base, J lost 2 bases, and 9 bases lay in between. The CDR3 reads CASSQATGTGANVLTF. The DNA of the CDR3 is TGCGCCAGCAGCCAAGCAACAGGGACTGGGGCCAACGTCCTGACTTTC.

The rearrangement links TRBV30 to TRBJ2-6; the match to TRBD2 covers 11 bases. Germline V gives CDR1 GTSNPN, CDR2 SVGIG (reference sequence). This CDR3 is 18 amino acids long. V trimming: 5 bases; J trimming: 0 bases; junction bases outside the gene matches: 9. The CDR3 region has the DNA TGTGCCTGGCGGGGTAGACTAGCGGGGATCTCTGGGGCCAACGTCCTGACTTTC. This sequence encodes CAWRGRLAGISGANVLTF.

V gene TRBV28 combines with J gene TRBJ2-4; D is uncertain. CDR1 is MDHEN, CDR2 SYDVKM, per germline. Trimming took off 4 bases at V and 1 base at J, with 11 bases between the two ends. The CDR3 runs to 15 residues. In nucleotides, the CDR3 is TGTGCCAGCAGTTCAACTAACCTCGCCAAAAACATTCAGTACTTC. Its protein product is CASSSTNLAKNIQYF. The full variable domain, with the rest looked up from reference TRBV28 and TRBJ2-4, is DVKVTQSSRYLVKRTGEKVFLECVQDMDHENMFWYRQDPGLGLRLIYFSYDVKMKEKGDIPEGYSVSREKKERFSLILESASTNQTSMYLCASSSTNLAKNIQYFGAGTRLSVL.

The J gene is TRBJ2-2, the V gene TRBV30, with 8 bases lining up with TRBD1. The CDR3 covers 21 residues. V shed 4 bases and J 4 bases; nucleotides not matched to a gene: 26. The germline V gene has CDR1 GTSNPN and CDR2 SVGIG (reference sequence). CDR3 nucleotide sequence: TGTGCCTGGATTCCTTATATGATCGCCCAGGAGGGACAGGAAATCACCGGGGAGCTGTTTTTT. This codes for CAWIPYMIAQEGQEITGELFF.

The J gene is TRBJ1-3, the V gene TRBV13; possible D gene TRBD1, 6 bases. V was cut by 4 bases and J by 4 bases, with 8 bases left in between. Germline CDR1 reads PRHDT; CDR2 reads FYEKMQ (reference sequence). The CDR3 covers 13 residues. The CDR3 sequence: CASSYTGGNTIYF. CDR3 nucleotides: TGTGCCAGCAGCTATACAGGGGGAAACACCATATATTTT.

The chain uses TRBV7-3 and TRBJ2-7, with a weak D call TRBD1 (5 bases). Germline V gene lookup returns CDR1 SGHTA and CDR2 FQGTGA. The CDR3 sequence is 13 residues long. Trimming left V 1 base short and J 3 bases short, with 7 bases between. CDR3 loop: CASSLNRYYEQYF. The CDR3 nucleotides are TGTGCCAGCAGCTTAAACAGGTACTACGAGCAGTACTTC.

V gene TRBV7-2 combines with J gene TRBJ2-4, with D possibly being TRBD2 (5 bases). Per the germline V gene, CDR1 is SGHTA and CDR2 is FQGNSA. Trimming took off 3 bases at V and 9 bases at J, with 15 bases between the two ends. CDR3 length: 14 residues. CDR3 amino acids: CASSLSPLSGIQYF. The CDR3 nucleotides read TGTGCCAGCAGCTTGAGCCCCCTGAGCGGCATTCAGTACTTC.

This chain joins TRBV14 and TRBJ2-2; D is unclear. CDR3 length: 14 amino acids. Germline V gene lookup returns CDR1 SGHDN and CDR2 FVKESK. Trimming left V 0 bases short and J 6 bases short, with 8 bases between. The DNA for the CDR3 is TGTGCCAGCAGCCAAGATCGAACTCCCGGGGAGCTGTTTTTT. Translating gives CASSQDRTPGELFF.

CDR3 nucleotide sequence: TGCGCCAGCAGCTTACCTCAGGGAAATTCACCCCTCCACTTT. Translating gives CASSLPQGNSPLHF. The J gene is TRBJ1-6, the V gene TRBV5-1; D might be TRBD1 (5 bases). Trimming took 2 bases from V and 7 from J, leaving 10 bases between them. The CDR3 has 14 amino acids. Germline values: CDR1 SGHRS, CDR2 YFSETQ.

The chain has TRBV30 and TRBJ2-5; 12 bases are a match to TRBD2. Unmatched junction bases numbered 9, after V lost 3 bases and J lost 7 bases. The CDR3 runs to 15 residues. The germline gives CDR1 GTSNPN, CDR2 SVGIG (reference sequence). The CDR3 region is CAWRSETSGGGTQYF. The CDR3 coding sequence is TGTGCCTGGAGGTCGGAGACTAGCGGGGGAGGGACCCAGTACTTC.

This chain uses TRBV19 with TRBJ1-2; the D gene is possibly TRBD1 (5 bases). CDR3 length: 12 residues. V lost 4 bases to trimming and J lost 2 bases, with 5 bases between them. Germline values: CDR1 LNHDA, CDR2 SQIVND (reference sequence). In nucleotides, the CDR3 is TGTGCCAGTAGTAGACAGAACTATGGCTACACCTTC. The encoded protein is CASSRQNYGYTF.

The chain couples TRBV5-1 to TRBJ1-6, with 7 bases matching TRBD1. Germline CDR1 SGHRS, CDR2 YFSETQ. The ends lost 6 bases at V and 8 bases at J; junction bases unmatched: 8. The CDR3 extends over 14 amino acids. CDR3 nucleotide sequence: TGCGCCAGCACCCCCGGACAGGTCGATTCACCCCTCCACTTT. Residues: CASTPGQVDSPLHF.

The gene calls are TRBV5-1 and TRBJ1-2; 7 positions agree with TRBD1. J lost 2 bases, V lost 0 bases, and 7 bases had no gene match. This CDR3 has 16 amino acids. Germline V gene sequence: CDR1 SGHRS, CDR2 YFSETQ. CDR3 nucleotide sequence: TGCGCCAGCAGCTTGGCCTCGGACAGGCTGAACTATGGCTACACCTTC. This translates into CASSLASDRLNYGYTF.

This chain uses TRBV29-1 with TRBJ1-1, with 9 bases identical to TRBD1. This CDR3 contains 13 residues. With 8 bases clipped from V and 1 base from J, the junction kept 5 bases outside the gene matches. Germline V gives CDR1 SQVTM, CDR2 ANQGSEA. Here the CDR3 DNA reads TGCAGCTCGTCGACAGGGGGGAACACTGAAGCTTTCTTT. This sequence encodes CSSSTGGNTEAFF.

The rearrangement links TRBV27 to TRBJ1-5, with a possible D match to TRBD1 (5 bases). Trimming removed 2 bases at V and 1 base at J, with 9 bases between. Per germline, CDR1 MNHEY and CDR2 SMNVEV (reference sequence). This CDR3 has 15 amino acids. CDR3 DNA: TGTGCCAGCAGTTTAAGGAGGGGAAGCAATCAGCCCCAGCATTTT. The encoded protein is CASSLRRGSNQPQHF.

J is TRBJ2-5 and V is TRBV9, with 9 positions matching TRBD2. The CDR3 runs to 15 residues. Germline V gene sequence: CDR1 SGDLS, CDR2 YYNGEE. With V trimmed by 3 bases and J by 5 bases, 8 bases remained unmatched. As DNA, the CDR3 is TGTGCCAGCAGCGCGGCGGGACTAGCAGTGGAGACCCAGTACTTC. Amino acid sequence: CASSAAGLAVETQYF.

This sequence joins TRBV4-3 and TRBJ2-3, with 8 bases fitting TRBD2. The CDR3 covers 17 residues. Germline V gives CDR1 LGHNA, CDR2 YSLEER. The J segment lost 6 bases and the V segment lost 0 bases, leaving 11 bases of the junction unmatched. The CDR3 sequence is CASSQEPTGGGRDTQYF. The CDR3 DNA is TGCGCCAGCAGCCAAGAACCGACTGGCGGGGGGAGGGATACGCAGTATTTT.

The DNA for the CDR3 is TGCGCCAGCAGCTTGGGGACACCAACAGGGCGGCTAGCGGCCTACAATGAGCAGTTCTTC. Translating gives CASSLGTPTGRLAAYNEQFF. The chain links TRBV5-1 to TRBJ2-1; D is possibly TRBD2 (7 bases). CDR3 length equals 20 residues. The germline gives CDR1 SGHRS, CDR2 YFSETQ. V lost 0 bases, J lost 2 bases, and 24 bases lay in between.

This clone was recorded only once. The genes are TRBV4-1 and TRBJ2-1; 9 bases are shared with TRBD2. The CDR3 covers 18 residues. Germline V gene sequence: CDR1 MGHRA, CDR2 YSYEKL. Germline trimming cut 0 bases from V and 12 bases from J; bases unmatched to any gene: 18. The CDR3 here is CASSQEHSAGGPSLVQFF. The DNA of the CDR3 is TGCGCCAGCAGCCAAGAACATTCGGCGGGGGGGCCTTCATTAGTGCAGTTCTTC.

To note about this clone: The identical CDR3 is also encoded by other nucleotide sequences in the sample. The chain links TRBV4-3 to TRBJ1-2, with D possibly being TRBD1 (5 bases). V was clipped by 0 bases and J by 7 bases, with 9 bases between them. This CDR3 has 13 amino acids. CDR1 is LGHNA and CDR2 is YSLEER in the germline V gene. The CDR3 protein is CASSQDRGSGYTF. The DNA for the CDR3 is TGCGCCAGCAGCCAAGATAGGGGCAGTGGCTACACCTTC.